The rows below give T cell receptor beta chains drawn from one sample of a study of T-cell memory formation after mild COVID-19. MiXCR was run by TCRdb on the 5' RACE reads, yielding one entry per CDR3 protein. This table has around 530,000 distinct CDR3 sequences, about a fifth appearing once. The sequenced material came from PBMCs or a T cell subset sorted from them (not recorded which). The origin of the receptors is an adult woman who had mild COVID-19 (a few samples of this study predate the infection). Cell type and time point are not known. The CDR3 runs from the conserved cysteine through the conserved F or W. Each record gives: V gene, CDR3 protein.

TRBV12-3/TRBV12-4	CASSFVPGPYNEQFF
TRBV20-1	CSARRDSYYGYTF
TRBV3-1	CASSQRQGSGEKLFF
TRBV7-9	CASSLAGPQYF
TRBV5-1	CASTLWGGTDTQYF
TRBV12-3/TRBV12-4	CASSFSQGFDEQYF
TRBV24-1	CATSDLGLAGGETQYF
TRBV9	CASNRQGTSGNTIYF
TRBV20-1	CSAREGNTIYF
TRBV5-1	CASSLDRHTDTQYF
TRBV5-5	CASSGDNSNQPQHF
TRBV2	CASRAGTSGYNEQFF
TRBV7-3	CASSKNGRTKTDTQYF
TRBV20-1	CSASRGGTDTQYF
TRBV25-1	CATTPGQGLGGYTF
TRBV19	CASTSSSSYNEQFF
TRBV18	CASSPFRGADTQYF
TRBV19	CASRDTGTGIHNEQFF
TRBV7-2	CASSTGQTFGEQYF
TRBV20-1	CSAPSPPLSYNEQFF
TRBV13	CASSPLGEGAVFF
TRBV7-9	CASTQMGYRGNTQYF
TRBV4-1	CASSQVGTGVLREKLFF
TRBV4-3	CASSQEALAGGTGELFF
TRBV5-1	CASRSREAGELFF
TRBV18	CASSPRRGLDTEAFF
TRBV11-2	CASSLDNAGGDTGELFF
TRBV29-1	CSVETPRGYGYTF
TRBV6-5	CASSYSLGTNQPQHF
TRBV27	CASSLGSGGLETQYF
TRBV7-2	CASSSSGTSGRLGSYEQYF
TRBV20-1	CSARPLAGGVEQFF
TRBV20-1	CSARQWETQYF
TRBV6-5	CASTRGFSYEQYF
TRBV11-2	CASSFTSGGGTDTQYF
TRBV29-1	CSVEGQGPEAFF
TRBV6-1	CASGFGVAELFF
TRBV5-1	CASSIGITGLDEQYF
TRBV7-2	CASSPRGTKRKASYNEQFF
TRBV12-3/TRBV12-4	CASSPTGRGDTQYF
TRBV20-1	CSARQGPDNSPLHF
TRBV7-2	CASSLATGLEQYF
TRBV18	CASSPGTGGENGYTF
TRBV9	CASSVGDRNSPLHF
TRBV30	CAWSVIGFDEQFF
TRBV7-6	CASAPRLQETQYF
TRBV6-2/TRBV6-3	CASSRLAGSSLTDTQYF
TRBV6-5	CASSPRTKDTQYF
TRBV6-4	CASSDGTGYTEAFF
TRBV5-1	CASSLTSGRASSYNEQFF